A single sample is the source of the 7 T cell receptor beta chains below, sequenced in a study of identical twins. One entry per CDR3 protein results from TCRdb running MiXCR on the 5' RACE reads. The sample has hundreds of thousands of distinct CDR3 sequences, 24% seen once. This sample was also put to use in a study of T cells expressing NK-cell markers.

The sequenced sample was CD4+ T cells sorted from blood. Receptor source: a woman under 30 in good health.

This clonotype was seen more than once but under ten times. The chain links TRBV6-5 to TRBJ2-1; D is perhaps TRBD1 (6 bases). The CDR3 spans 15 residues. Trimming removed 0 bases at V and 9 bases at J, with 15 bases between. Per germline, CDR1 MNHEY and CDR2 SVGAGI. The DNA of the CDR3 is TGTGCCAGCAGTTACTCCTCGACGCCCAGGGGTGAGCAGTTCTTC. Encoded protein: CASSYSSTPRGEQFF.

The rearrangement links TRBV9 to TRBJ1-4; D call uncertain. The V gene's germline CDR1 is SGDLS and CDR2 YYNGEE. V was clipped by 0 bases and J by 0 bases, with 6 bases between them. This CDR3 comprises 15 residues. CDR3 bases: TGTGCCAGCAGCGTAGTGCCAGCAACTAATGAAAAACTGTTTTTT. The encoded protein is CASSVVPATNEKLFF.

The chain carries TRBV20-1 and TRBJ2-3; D not certain. Between the trimmed V and J ends, which lost 6 bases and 1 base, there was a span of 14 bases. CDR3 length: 14 amino acids. Per the germline V gene, CDR1 is DFQATT and CDR2 is SNEGSKA (reference sequence). This CDR3 reads CSAYSTSGTDTQYF. The CDR3 coding sequence is TGCAGTGCCTACAGTACCTCTGGCACAGATACGCAGTATTTT.

The chain is built from TRBV12-3 or TRBV12-4 and TRBJ2-7; D unresolved. The V gene lost 6 bases and the J gene lost 3 bases, with 12 bases spanning the gap. CDR3 length: 13 amino acids. CDR3 amino acids: CASSYGSGYEQYF. The DNA for the CDR3 is TGTGCCAGCAGCTATGGTTCAGGCTACGAGCAGTACTTC.

This clonotype was recorded once. The rearrangement joins TRBV20-1 to TRBJ1-4; D is unresolved. This CDR3 contains 13 residues. Trimming took 3 bases from V and 5 from J, leaving 10 bases between them. Germline assignment: CDR1 DFQATT and CDR2 SNEGSKA (reference sequence). The CDR3 DNA sequence: TGCAGTGCTAGGGCCTCGGGGAATGAAAAACTGTTTTTT. Its protein product is CSARASGNEKLFF.

The chain uses TRBV6-5 and TRBJ2-1, with D possibly being TRBD2 (5 bases). The V end was cut by 0 bases, the J end by 4 bases, with 7 bases between. CDR1 and CDR2 from the germline V gene are MNHEY and SVGAGI. The CDR3 extends over 14 amino acids. For the CDR3, the DNA is TGTGCCAGCAGTTACTCGAGGGCATACAATGAGCAGTTCTTC. The encoded protein is CASSYSRAYNEQFF.

This clonotype was seen more than once but under ten times. J is TRBJ1-4 and V is TRBV20-1; D is perhaps TRBD1 (5 bases). V was shortened by 5 bases and J by 0 bases, with 7 bases between the two germline ends. The CDR3 extends over 13 amino acids. Germline-derived CDR1 and CDR2 are DFQATT and SNEGSKA (reference sequence). CDR3 residues: CSALGATNEKLFF. The CDR3 DNA reads TGCAGTGCTTTAGGGGCAACTAATGAAAAACTGTTTTTT.